This TCR beta chain was profiled in a study of sequential checkpoint blockade in melanoma. The wider study: Patients were randomized 1:1 to nivolumab-then-ipilimumab or ipilimumab-then-nivolumab first-line.

Specified treatment: randomized to nivolumab then ipilimumab (arm A) or the reverse (arm B). No patient had prior DNA-damaging chemotherapy. From thawed PBMCs, live CD3+CD8+ cells negative for CD19 and CD56 were sorted. Assay used: immunoSEQ multiplex PCR; TCRdb lists only in-frame clones, some missing. This table has about 3,600 clones, 45% to 75% appearing once. Concerning this clone itself: This probably arose from a read error, given a far larger clone one base away.

From germline, CDR1 is SGHRS and CDR2 YFSETQ. The CDR3 sequence is 16 residues long. Trimming removed 4 bases from V and 3 bases from J; junction bases left unmatched: 13. This chain uses TRBV5-1 with TRBJ2-7; 7 nucleotides line up with TRBD1. Sequenced here: CD8+ T cells sorted from blood (inferred from file names), sampled from a patient given nivolumab and ipilimumab in sequence. This sequence was found in a human donor with melanoma. The CDR3 sequence is CASSQDSWAGGYEQYF. CDR3 DNA sequence: TGCGCCAGCAGCCAAGATTCGTGGGCAGGGGGCTACGAGCAGTACTTC.